A single sample is the source of the 20 T cell receptor beta chains below, sequenced in a study of blood T cells in healthy people across ages. Using a J-beta primer mix together with a sample-barcoded 5' primer, a second PCR was run for about 7 to 12 cycles. TCRdb independently ran MiXCR on the 5' RACE reads; one entry per CDR3 protein. The data contain 890,000 or so distinct CDR3 sequences, around 62% of them singletons. The sequenced sample consisted of blood. Receptor source: a man younger than 40 in good health.

In its sample, this clonotype was seen many times. The chain is built from TRBV4-3 and TRBJ2-6; D unresolved. Germline V gene lookup returns CDR1 LGHNA and CDR2 YSLEER. This CDR3 is 19 amino acids long. The ends were cut back, 3 bases at V and 2 bases at J, with 20 bases in the middle. Written as DNA, the CDR3 is TGCGCCAGCAGCCAGACCTTTGGAAAGTCCCTGGCTGGGGCCAACGTCCTGACTTTC. Residues: CASSQTFGKSLAGANVLTF.

This clonotype turned up a few times. The rearrangement uses TRBV2 and TRBJ2-6; D is undetermined. The germline V and J ends were trimmed by 2 bases and 3 bases, with 8 bases remaining between them. This CDR3 is built from 15 residues. Germline V gene sequence: CDR1 SNHLY, CDR2 FYNNEI. CDR3 in DNA: TGTGCCAGCAGTGAAATGGCGGATGGGGCCAACGTCCTGACTTTC. Translated: CASSEMADGANVLTF. Combining the CDR3 with reference TRBV2 and TRBJ2-6 gives the whole variable domain EPEVTQTPSHQVTQMGQEVILRCVPISNHLYFYWYRQILGQKVEFLVSFYNNEISEKSEIFDDQFSVERPDGSNFTLKIRSTKLEDSAMYFCASSEMADGANVLTFGAGSRLTVL.

The gene calls are TRBV20-1 and TRBJ2-1; D remains ambiguous. Germline CDR1 and CDR2: DFQATT and SNEGSKA (reference sequence). The CDR3 is 11 amino acids. The ends were cut back, 4 bases at V and 11 bases at J, with 12 bases in the middle. The CDR3 region has the DNA TGCAGTGCTAATCGGGTTAGCCAGCAGTTCTTC. This sequence encodes CSANRVSQQFF.

The rearrangement links TRBV12-3 or TRBV12-4 to TRBJ2-7; D is ambiguous. V lost 3 bases and J lost 1, with 7 bases in between. This CDR3 comprises 13 residues. Written as DNA, the CDR3 is TGTGCCAGCAGTTTTGCCGGATCCTACGAGCAGTACTTC. It encodes CASSFAGSYEQYF.

The rearrangement links TRBV4-3 to TRBJ2-2; D uncertain. Germline-derived CDR1 and CDR2 are LGHNA and YSLEER. CDR3 length equals 17 residues. The V gene lost 0 bases and the J gene lost 0 bases, with 11 bases spanning the gap. This CDR3 is CASSQEIGLANTGELFF. In DNA form, the CDR3 reads TGCGCCAGCAGCCAAGAAATCGGGCTAGCGAACACCGGGGAGCTGTTTTTT.

This clonotype was recorded a few times. The gene calls are TRBV6-2 or TRBV6-3 and TRBJ2-3; 8 bases are shared with TRBD1. This CDR3 has 14 amino acids. With V trimmed by 6 bases and J by 7 bases, 9 bases remained unmatched. Germline CDR1 MNHEY, CDR2 SVGEGT. CDR3: CASRTSGQGNTQYF. The DNA for the CDR3 is TGTGCCAGCAGGACTTCCGGACAGGGAAATACGCAGTATTTT.

The rearrangement joins TRBV3-1 to TRBJ1-2, with D possibly matching TRBD1 (5 bases). Trimming stripped 0 bases from V and 4 bases from J, with 15 bases between. The CDR3 extends over 16 amino acids. Per the germline V gene, CDR1 is LGHDT and CDR2 is YNNKEL (reference sequence). CDR3 sequence reads: CASSQESRNGGYGYTF. For the CDR3, the DNA is TGTGCCAGCAGCCAAGAATCCCGGAATGGGGGCTATGGCTACACCTTC.

This clonotype was observed a single time. This sequence joins TRBV9 and TRBJ2-7, with D tentatively TRBD1 or TRBD2 (5 bases each). In germline, CDR1 is SGDLS, CDR2 YYNGEE. The CDR3 spans 15 residues. V gave up 4 bases and J gave up 7 bases, with 21 bases separating them. The CDR3 sequence: CASSPRDGFGGEQYF. CDR3 in DNA: TGTGCCAGCAGCCCCCGGGACGGCTTCGGTGGAGAGCAGTACTTC.

To note about this clonotype: It may be a read error: a sequence one base away is much more abundant. V usage is TRBV5-5 and J usage is TRBJ2-7; 7 nucleotides line up with TRBD2. The CDR3 is 16 amino acids. CDR1 and CDR2 from the germline V gene are SGHKS and YYEKEE (reference sequence). The CDR3 spells CASSLLPRPGLETQNF. CDR3 nucleotide sequence: TGTGCCAGCAGCTTACTCCCCCGGCCCGGACTAGAGACCCAGAACTTC.

The J gene is TRBJ1-6, the V gene TRBV9, with D maybe TRBD1 (5 bases). CDR1 is SGDLS, CDR2 YYNGEE, per germline. The germline V and J ends were trimmed by 0 bases and 10 bases, with 8 bases remaining between them. The length of the CDR3 is 13 residues. CDR3 DNA: TGTGCCAGCAGCGTAGGGGGGGTCTCACCCCTCCACTTT. Its translation is CASSVGGVSPLHF.

The chain carries TRBV20-1 and TRBJ1-2; D remains ambiguous. The V gene lost 3 bases and the J gene lost 3 bases, with 11 bases spanning the gap. This CDR3 contains 13 residues. Germline assignment: CDR1 DFQATT and CDR2 SNEGSKA (reference sequence). The CDR3 coding sequence is TGCAGTGCTAGTTTAGGCACGGACTATGGCTACACCTTC. It specifies CSASLGTDYGYTF.

V usage is TRBV15 and J usage is TRBJ2-7, with D perhaps matching TRBD2 (6 bases). V was pared by 0 bases and J by 0 bases, with 12 bases between. This CDR3 contains 16 residues. Germline V gene data show CDR1 as LNHNV and CDR2 as YYDKDF (reference sequence). CDR3 loop: CATSRDALARSYEQYF. CDR3 sequence (DNA): TGTGCCACCAGCAGAGATGCCCTAGCGCGCTCCTACGAGCAGTACTTC.

CDR3 in amino acids: CASSQGDRYNYGYTF. CDR3 nucleotide sequence: TGCGCCAGCAGCCAAGGAGACCGATACAACTATGGCTACACCTTC. The J gene is TRBJ1-2, the V gene TRBV4-3; D gene uncertain. CDR1 and CDR2 from the germline V gene are LGHNA and YSLEER. The length of the CDR3 is 15 residues. The ends were cut back, 1 base at V and 2 bases at J, with 11 bases in the middle.

The gene calls are TRBV5-1 and TRBJ2-5; weak D call: TRBD1 (6 bases). The CDR3 has 15 residues. CDR1 is SGHRS, CDR2 YFSETQ, per germline. V lost 1 base and J lost 1, with 11 bases in between. This CDR3 is CASSLNGDTQETQYF. CDR3 coding DNA: TGCGCCAGCAGCTTGAACGGGGACACCCAAGAGACCCAGTACTTC.

The rearrangement joins TRBV6-5 to TRBJ2-1; the D is unclear. CDR3 length equals 16 residues. CDR1 is MNHEY, CDR2 SVGAGI, per germline. V was clipped by 2 bases and J by 3 bases, with 14 bases between them. The CDR3 reads CASSYDDPALYNEQFF. The CDR3 DNA reads as TGTGCCAGCAGTTACGACGACCCGGCCCTCTACAATGAGCAGTTCTTC.

Only one count was recorded for this clonotype. The gene calls are TRBV6-6 and TRBJ2-1, with TRBD1 as a possible D gene (6 bases). CDR1 MNHNY and CDR2 SVGAGI come from the germline V gene (reference sequence). CDR3 length: 14 residues. The V gene lost 6 bases and the J gene lost 5 bases, with 14 bases spanning the gap. CDR3 nucleotides: TGTGCCAGCAGCTACGGACAGACCAACAATGAGCAGTTCTTC. Translated, it gives CASSYGQTNNEQFF.

The CDR3 bases are TGTGCCAGCAGCTTAGTCCCAGGGGGGTACCAAGAGACCCAGTACTTC. Translated: CASSLVPGGYQETQYF. V is TRBV7-2 and J is TRBJ2-5; D is perhaps TRBD1 (7 bases). There are 16 residues in the CDR3. Trimming shortened V by 1 base and J by 0 bases, and 12 bases separated the two germline ends. CDR1 and CDR2 from the germline V gene are SGHTA and FQGNSA.

This clonotype was observed once. V and J are TRBV4-3 and TRBJ2-1, with D perhaps TRBD2 (5 bases). The germline V and J ends were trimmed by 0 bases and 9 bases, with 18 bases remaining between them. This CDR3 has 16 residues. Germline CDR1 is LGHNA and CDR2 is YSLEER. The CDR3 DNA follows: TGCGCCAGCAGCCAAGATGGGCGGGCTCAAGGAGGTGAGCAGTTCTTC. Translation: CASSQDGRAQGGEQFF.

This clonotype was observed a handful of times. The genes are TRBV20-1 and TRBJ2-7; tentatively, D is TRBD1 or TRBD2 (5 bases each). This CDR3 comprises 15 residues. Germline V gene data show CDR1 as DFQATT and CDR2 as SNEGSKA (reference sequence). The ends were cut back, 6 bases at V and 1 base at J, with 19 bases in the middle. CDR3 region: CSAKSGFEGSYEQYF. CDR3 coding DNA: TGCAGTGCCAAGAGCGGTTTTGAGGGGTCCTACGAGCAGTACTTC.

The count of this clonotype is one. The chain links TRBV2 to TRBJ2-7, with D uncertain. CDR1 and CDR2 (germline): SNHLY, FYNNEI. The V gene lost 8 bases and the J gene lost 2 bases, with 13 bases spanning the gap. CDR3 size: 13 residues. The CDR3 sequence: CASGNSQTYEQYF. CDR3 DNA: TGTGCCAGCGGGAACAGTCAAACCTACGAGCAGTACTTC.